This is a list of T cell receptor beta chains from one sample in a study of shared clonotypes between healthy human individuals. Method: immunoSEQ multiplex PCR; TCRdb's copy keeps in-frame clones and lacks some. The repertoire holds some 2.1 million clones, about 95% seen once, with about 1.1% in the top ten. Sample: naive CD8+ T cells sorted from blood. The source is a man between 18 and 35 years old in good health. Both conserved end residues are part of each CDR3. The D gene is left open where the match is weak. A clone size is listed for some rows: how often the clone was seen (once, few, many), or a class if it is expanded.

D gene	J gene	clone size	V gene	CDR3 protein	CDR3 DNA
-	TRBJ2-2	-	TRBV14	CASSQEGRHTGELFF	TGTGCCAGCAGCCAAGAGGGACGGCACACCGGGGAGCTGTTTTTT
TRBD1	TRBJ2-3	-	TRBV27	CASSLTGGDSWDTQYF	TGTGCCAGCAGTTTGACAGGGGGCGATAGTTGGGATACGCAGTATTTT
TRBD2	TRBJ2-6	-	TRBV19	CASSRPGLAGGLYPPGANVLTF	TGTGCCAGTAGCAGACCTGGACTAGCGGGAGGGCTGTACCCTCCTGGGGCCAACGTCCTGACTTTC
-	TRBJ1-1	once	TRBV9	CASSVGAGEAFF	TGTGCCAGCAGCGTGGGGGCTGGTGAAGCTTTCTTT
-	TRBJ2-7	-	TRBV6-6	CASSPGHPGGEQYF	TGTGCCAGCAGCCCGGGACACCCCGGCGGGGAGCAGTACTTC
TRBD1	TRBJ1-2	once	TRBV7-9	CASSNGQGYGYTF	TGTGCCAGCAGCAACGGACAGGGCTATGGCTACACCTTC
-	TRBJ2-7	-	TRBV7-9	CASSFRGSPEQYF	TGTGCCAGCAGCTTCAGGGGCTCCCCCGAGCAGTACTTC
-	TRBJ1-2	-	TRBV4-1	CASSWRDRTDGYTF	TGCGCCAGCAGCTGGCGAGACAGGACAGATGGCTACACCTTC
-	TRBJ2-5	-	TRBV11-2	CASSFILGQETQYF	TGTGCCAGCAGCTTTATCCTAGGCCAAGAGACCCAGTACTTC
TRBD2	TRBJ2-1	-	TRBV10-1	CASSVGPISGNEQFF	TGCGCCAGCAGTGTGGGACCCATTAGCGGGAATGAGCAGTTCTTC
-	TRBJ2-7	-	TRBV29-1	CSVEDAGLEAEQYF	TGCAGCGTTGAAGATGCCGGTCTCGAGGCCGAGCAGTACTTC
TRBD2	TRBJ2-3	-	TRBV5-1	CASSLARVAGVSTDTQYF	TGCGCCAGCAGCTTGGCCAGAGTAGCGGGGGTTAGCACAGATACGCAGTATTTT
-	TRBJ1-2	once	TRBV7-9	CASSFITVDGYTF	TGTGCCAGCAGCTTCATCACAGTAGATGGCTACACCTTC
-	TRBJ1-1	-	TRBV27	CASSLRGGTEAFF	TGTGCCAGCAGTTTAAGGGGAGGAACTGAAGCTTTCTTT
-	TRBJ2-1	-	TRBV5-4	CASSLEGAEQFF	TGTGCCAGCAGCTTGGAGGGTGCTGAGCAGTTCTTC
TRBD1	TRBJ2-7	-	TRBV14	CASSQVQGAGEQYF	TGTGCCAGCAGCCAAGTGCAGGGGGCGGGTGAGCAGTACTTC
TRBD1	TRBJ2-2	-	TRBV7-9	CASSTGQGVNTGELFF	TGTGCCAGCAGCACGGGACAGGGTGTGAACACCGGGGAGCTGTTTTTT
TRBD2	TRBJ2-7	-	TRBV5-6	CASSVGLAGGYEQYF	TGTGCCAGCAGCGTGGGACTAGCGGGAGGGTACGAGCAGTACTTC
-	TRBJ2-3	-	TRBV30	CAWTPGDTQYF	TGTGCCTGGACCCCAGGAGATACGCAGTATTTT
TRBD2	TRBJ2-4	-	TRBV4-1	CASSWTSRVTYDAKNIQYF	TGCGCCAGCAGCTGGACTAGCAGAGTTACCTACGACGCCAAAAACATTCAGTACTTC
-	TRBJ2-3	-	TRBV6-1	CASSLLTYLPDTQYF	TGTGCCAGCAGCCTATTAACCTACCTGCCAGATACGCAGTATTTT
TRBD1	TRBJ1-2	once	TRBV15	CATSSPGQVVHGYTF	TGTGCCACCAGCAGCCCTGGACAGGTGGTACATGGCTACACCTTC
-	TRBJ2-7	-	TRBV9	CASSDTTYEQYF	TGTGCCAGCAGCGATACCACCTACGAGCAGTACTTC
TRBD1	TRBJ2-1	once	TRBV7-8	CASSPTLIPRDPPRGRGDEQFF	TGTGCCAGCAGCCCCACCCTCATCCCCCGGGACCCTCCAAGGGGGCGAGGCGATGAGCAGTTCTTC
TRBD1	TRBJ2-1	once	TRBV4-1	CASSQESTGASYNEQFF	TGCGCCAGCAGCCAAGAAAGTACAGGGGCAAGTTACAATGAGCAGTTCTTC
-	TRBJ1-6	-	TRBV5-1	CASSLVRQDLRVGNSPLHF	TGCGCCAGCAGCTTGGTTCGGCAGGACCTAAGAGTAGGAAATTCACCCCTCCACTTT
-	TRBJ1-5	-	TRBV23-1	CASSQRRLRCQPQHF	TGCGCCAGCAGTCAGCGCCGTTTAAGGTGTCAGCCCCAGCATTTT
-	TRBJ1-6	-	TRBV30	CAWGLGTDNSPLHF	TGTGCCTGGGGACTCGGGACCGATAATTCACCCCTCCACTTT
TRBD1	TRBJ1-2	-	TRBV29-1	CSVELTGPAYGYTF	TGCAGCGTTGAGCTGACAGGGCCGGCTTATGGCTACACCTTC
TRBD2	TRBJ2-1	-	TRBV6-5	CASSYPPGGFGNEQFF	TGTGCCAGCAGTTATCCCCCGGGAGGGTTCGGCAATGAGCAGTTCTTC
-	TRBJ2-7	once	TRBV30	CAWSGGVYEQYF	TGTGCCTGGAGTGGCGGGGTTTACGAGCAGTACTTC
-	TRBJ2-1	-	TRBV19	CASSMQTLLVDEQFF	TGTGCCAGTAGTATGCAAACTCTCTTAGTGGATGAGCAGTTCTTC
-	TRBJ1-2	once	TRBV4-3	CASSQGLVSGGWDGYTF	TGCGCCAGCAGCCAAGGATTGGTCAGCGGGGGGTGGGATGGCTACACCTTC
-	TRBJ2-1	-	TRBV6-1	CASSGEDRYNEQFF	TGTGCCAGCAGTGGGGAAGACCGCTACAATGAGCAGTTCTTC
TRBD2	TRBJ2-7	-	TRBV27	CASSSTSGGGYEQYF	TGTGCCAGCAGTTCGACTAGCGGGGGGGGATACGAGCAGTACTTC
TRBD1	TRBJ2-2	-	TRBV5-1	CASSPTTGADGELFF	TGCGCCAGCAGCCCAACGACAGGGGCGGACGGGGAGCTGTTTTTT
-	TRBJ2-1	-	TRBV9	CASSVLGSLNNEQFF	TGTGCCAGCAGCGTATTGGGATCGCTGAACAATGAGCAGTTCTTC
-	TRBJ2-7	once	TRBV5-1	CASSLGYSYEQYF	TGCGCCAGCAGCTTGGGATACTCCTACGAGCAGTACTTC
-	TRBJ1-1	-	TRBV28	CASSLGLNTEAFF	TGTGCCAGCAGCCTTGGATTGAACACTGAAGCTTTCTTT
-	TRBJ1-1	-	TRBV25-1	CASGMGDFEAFF	TGTGCCAGTGGTATGGGGGACTTTGAAGCTTTCTTT
-	TRBJ2-7	-	TRBV28	CASSSIPGLLYEQYF	TGTGCCAGCAGTTCCATTCCGGGACTGCTTTACGAGCAGTACTTC
TRBD2	TRBJ2-7	-	TRBV7-9	CASSLGLAGAQYF	TGTGCCAGCAGCTTAGGCCTAGCGGGAGCCCAGTACTTC
TRBD1	TRBJ2-2	-	TRBV5-1	CASSLAGTGGFTGELFF	TGCGCCAGCAGCTTGGCCGGGACAGGGGGCTTCACCGGGGAGCTGTTTTTT
-	TRBJ2-5	-	TRBV5-4	CASSWGGAVETQYF	TGTGCCAGCAGCTGGGGGGGCGCGGTGGAGACCCAGTACTTC
-	TRBJ2-7	-	TRBV6-6	CASSYEVLSSYEQYF	TGTGCCAGCAGTTATGAGGTTCTGAGCTCCTACGAGCAGTACTTC
-	TRBJ2-1	-	TRBV11-3	CASSLDGSEQFF	TGTGCCAGCAGCTTAGACGGCAGTGAGCAGTTCTTC
TRBD2	TRBJ2-7	once	TRBV4-3	CASSQDSGRALEQYF	TGCGCCAGCAGCCAAGATAGCGGGAGGGCCCTCGAGCAGTACTTC
-	TRBJ1-6	-	TRBV15	CATREGTGNSPLHF	TGTGCCACCAGGGAAGGGACGGGGAATTCACCCCTCCACTTT
-	TRBJ2-3	-	TRBV13	CASSLAPADTQYF	TGTGCCAGCAGCCTAGCCCCTGCAGATACGCAGTATTTT
-	TRBJ1-1	-	TRBV9	CASSVAFLGEAFF	TGTGCCAGCAGCGTAGCCTTTCTTGGTGAAGCTTTCTTT
-	TRBJ2-2	once	TRBV10-2	CASRRDSLGGTGELFF	TGCGCCAGCAGACGGGACAGTTTGGGGGGCACCGGGGAGCTGTTTTTT
TRBD1	TRBJ2-7	-	TRBV9	CASSVDWTGAYEQYF	TGTGCCAGCAGCGTAGATTGGACAGGGGCCTACGAGCAGTACTTC
-	TRBJ2-2	few	TRBV2	CASSAGRVTGELFF	TGTGCCAGCAGTGCGGGCAGGGTCACCGGGGAGCTGTTTTTT
-	TRBJ2-7	-	TRBV10-1	CASIRQGTTYEQYF	TGCGCCAGCATTCGTCAGGGGACAACCTACGAGCAGTACTTC
-	TRBJ2-7	-	TRBV5-4	CASSLASGEQYF	TGTGCCAGCAGCTTGGCTTCGGGCGAGCAGTACTTC